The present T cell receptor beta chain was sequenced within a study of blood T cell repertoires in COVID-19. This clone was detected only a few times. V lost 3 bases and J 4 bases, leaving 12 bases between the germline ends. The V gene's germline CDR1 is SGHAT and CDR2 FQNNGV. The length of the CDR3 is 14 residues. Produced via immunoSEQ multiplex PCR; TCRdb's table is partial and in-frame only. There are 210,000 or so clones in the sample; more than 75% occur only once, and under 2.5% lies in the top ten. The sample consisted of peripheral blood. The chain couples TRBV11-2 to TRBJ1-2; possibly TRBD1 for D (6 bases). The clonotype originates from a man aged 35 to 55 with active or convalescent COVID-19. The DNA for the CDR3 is TGTGCCAGCAGCTTCACAGGGAAAGGCTATGGCTACACCTTC. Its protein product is CASSFTGKGYGYTF.